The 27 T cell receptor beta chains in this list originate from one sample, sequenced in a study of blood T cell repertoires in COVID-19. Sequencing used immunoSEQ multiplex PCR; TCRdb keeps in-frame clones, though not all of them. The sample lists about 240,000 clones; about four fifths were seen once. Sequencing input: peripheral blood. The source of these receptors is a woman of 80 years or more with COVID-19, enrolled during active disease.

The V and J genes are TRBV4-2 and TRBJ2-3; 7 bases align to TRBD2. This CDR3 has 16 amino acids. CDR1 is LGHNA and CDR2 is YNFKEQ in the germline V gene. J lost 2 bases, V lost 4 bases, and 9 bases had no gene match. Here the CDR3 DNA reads TGTGCCAGCAGCCCCCTAGGGCGGGGGAACACAGATACGCAGTATTTT. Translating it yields CASSPLGRGNTDTQYF.

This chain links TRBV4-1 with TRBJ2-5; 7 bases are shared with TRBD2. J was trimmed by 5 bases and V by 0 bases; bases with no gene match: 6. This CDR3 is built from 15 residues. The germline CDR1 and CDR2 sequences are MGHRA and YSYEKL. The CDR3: CASSQDYGGSETQYF. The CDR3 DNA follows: TGCGCCAGCAGCCAAGATTACGGGGGGTCGGAGACCCAGTACTTC.

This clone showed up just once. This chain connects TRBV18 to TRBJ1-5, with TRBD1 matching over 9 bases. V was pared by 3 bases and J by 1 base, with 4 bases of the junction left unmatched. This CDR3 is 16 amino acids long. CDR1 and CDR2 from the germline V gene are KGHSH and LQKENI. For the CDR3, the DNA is TGTGCCAGCTCACCGGACAGGGGTAGCAGCAATCAGCCCCAGCATTTT. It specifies CASSPDRGSSNQPQHF.

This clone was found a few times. The CDR3 loop is CASLNSGGIEAFF. The CDR3 bases are TGTGCCAGCTTAAACTCCGGGGGGATAGAAGCTTTCTTT. This chain uses TRBV18 with TRBJ1-1; possibly TRBD1 for D (5 bases). V lost 7 bases to trimming and J lost 8 bases, with 17 bases between them. CDR3 length equals 13 residues. CDR1 and CDR2 (germline): KGHSH, LQKENI. Supplemented by reference TRBV18 and TRBJ1-1, the full variable domain reads NAGVMQNPRHLVRRRGQEARLRCSPMKGHSHVYWYRQLPEEGLKFMVYLQKENIIDESGMPKERFSAEFPKEGPSILRIQQVVRGDSAAYFCASLNSGGIEAFFGQGTRLTVV.

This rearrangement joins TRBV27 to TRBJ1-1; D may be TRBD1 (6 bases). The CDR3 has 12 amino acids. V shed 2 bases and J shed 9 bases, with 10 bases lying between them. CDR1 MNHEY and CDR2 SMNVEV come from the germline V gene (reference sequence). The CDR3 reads CASSLERGKAFF. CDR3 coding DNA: TGTGCCAGCAGTTTAGAAAGGGGGAAAGCTTTCTTT.

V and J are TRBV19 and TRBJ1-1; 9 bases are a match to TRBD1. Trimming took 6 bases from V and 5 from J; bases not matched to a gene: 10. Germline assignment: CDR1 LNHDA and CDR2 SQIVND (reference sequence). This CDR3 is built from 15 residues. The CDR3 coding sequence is TGTGCCAGTAGGTTAAACAGGGGGCGGCGGACTGAAGCTTTCTTT. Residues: CASRLNRGRRTEAFF.

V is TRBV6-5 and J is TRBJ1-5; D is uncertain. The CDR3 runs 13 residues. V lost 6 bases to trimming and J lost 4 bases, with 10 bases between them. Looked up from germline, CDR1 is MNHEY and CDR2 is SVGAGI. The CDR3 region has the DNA TGTGCCAGCAGCCGGGGAGTGAATCAGCCCCAGCATTTT. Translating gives CASSRGVNQPQHF.

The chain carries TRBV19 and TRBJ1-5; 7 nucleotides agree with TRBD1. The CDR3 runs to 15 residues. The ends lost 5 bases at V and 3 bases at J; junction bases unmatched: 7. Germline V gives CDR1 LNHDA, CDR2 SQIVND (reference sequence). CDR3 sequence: CASSVGQVNNQPQHF. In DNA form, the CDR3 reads TGTGCCAGTAGTGTAGGACAGGTCAACAATCAGCCCCAGCATTTT.

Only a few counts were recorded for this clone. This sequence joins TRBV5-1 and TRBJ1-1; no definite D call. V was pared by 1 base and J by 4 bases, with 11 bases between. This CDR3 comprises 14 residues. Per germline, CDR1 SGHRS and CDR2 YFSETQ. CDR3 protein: CASSLYARGTEAFF. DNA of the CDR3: TGCGCCAGCAGCTTGTACGCGCGGGGCACTGAAGCTTTCTTT. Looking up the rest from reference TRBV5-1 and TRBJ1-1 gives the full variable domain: KAGVTQTPRYLIKTRGQQVTLSCSPISGHRSVSWYQQTPGQGLQFLFEYFSETQRNKGNFPGRFSGRQFSNSRSEMNVSTLELGDSALYLCASSLYARGTEAFFGQGTRLTVV.

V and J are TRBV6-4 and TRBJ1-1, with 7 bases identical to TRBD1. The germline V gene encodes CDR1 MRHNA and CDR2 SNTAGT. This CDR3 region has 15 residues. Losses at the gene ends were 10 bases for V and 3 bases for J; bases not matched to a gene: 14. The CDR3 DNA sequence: TGTGCCAACTCTCATTGGACAGGCGAGTACACTGAAGCTTTCTTT. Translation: CANSHWTGEYTEAFF.

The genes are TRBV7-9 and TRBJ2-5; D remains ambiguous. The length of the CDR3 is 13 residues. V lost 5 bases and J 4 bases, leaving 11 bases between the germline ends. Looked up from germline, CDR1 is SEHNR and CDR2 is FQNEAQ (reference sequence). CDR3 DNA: TGTGCCAGCAGCAAAGGGCCTGTAGAGACCCAGTACTTC. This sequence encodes CASSKGPVETQYF.

CDR3: CASSLGTGGGYGYTF. DNA of the CDR3: TGTGCCAGCAGCCTCGGGACAGGGGGCGGCTATGGCTACACCTTC. V usage is TRBV2 and J usage is TRBJ1-2; the match to TRBD1 covers 12 bases. Germline V gene sequence: CDR1 SNHLY, CDR2 FYNNEI. V dropped 6 bases and J dropped 4; count of bases not matched to a gene: 6. This CDR3 comprises 15 residues.

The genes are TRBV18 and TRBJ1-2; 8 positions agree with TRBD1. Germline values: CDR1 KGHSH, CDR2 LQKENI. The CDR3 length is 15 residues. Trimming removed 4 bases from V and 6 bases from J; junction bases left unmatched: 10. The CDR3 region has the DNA TGTGCCAGCTCACTTATAGCAGGACAGGGTGATGGCTACACCTTC. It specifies CASSLIAGQGDGYTF.

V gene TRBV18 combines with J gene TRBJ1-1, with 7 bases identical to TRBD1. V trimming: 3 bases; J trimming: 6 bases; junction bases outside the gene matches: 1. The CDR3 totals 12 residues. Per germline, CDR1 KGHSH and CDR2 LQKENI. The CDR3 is CASSPGTAEAFF. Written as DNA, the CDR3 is TGTGCCAGCTCACCTGGGACAGCTGAAGCTTTCTTT.

DNA for the CDR3: TGTGCCACCTTTCGACAGGGGAATCAGCCCCAGCATTTT. Translation gives CATFRQGNQPQHF. The chain uses TRBV28 and TRBJ1-5; TRBD1 matches 8 bases. Germline V lookup: CDR1 MDHEN, CDR2 SYDVKM. The CDR3 has 13 residues. Trimming at V came to 10 bases and at J to 4 bases, leaving 6 bases not matched to a gene.

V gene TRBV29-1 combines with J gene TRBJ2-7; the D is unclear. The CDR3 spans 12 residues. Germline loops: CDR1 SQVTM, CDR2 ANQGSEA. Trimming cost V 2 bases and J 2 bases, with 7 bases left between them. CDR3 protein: CSVEIQPYEQYF. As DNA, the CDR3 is TGCAGCGTTGAAATACAGCCCTACGAGCAGTACTTC.

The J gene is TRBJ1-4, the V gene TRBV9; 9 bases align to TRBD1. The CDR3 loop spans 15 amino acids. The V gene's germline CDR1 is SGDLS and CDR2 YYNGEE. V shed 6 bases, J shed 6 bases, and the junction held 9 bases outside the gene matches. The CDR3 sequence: CASTTGQGSYEKLFF. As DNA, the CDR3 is TGTGCCAGCACTACGGGACAGGGATCGTATGAAAAACTGTTTTTT.

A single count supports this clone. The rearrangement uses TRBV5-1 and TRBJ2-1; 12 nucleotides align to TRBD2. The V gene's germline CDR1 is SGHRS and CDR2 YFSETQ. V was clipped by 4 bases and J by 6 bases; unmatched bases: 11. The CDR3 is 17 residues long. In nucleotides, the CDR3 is TGCGCCAGCAGCATTGCCCCCGGGACTAGCGGGCCCAATGAGCAGTTCTTC. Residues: CASSIAPGTSGPNEQFF.

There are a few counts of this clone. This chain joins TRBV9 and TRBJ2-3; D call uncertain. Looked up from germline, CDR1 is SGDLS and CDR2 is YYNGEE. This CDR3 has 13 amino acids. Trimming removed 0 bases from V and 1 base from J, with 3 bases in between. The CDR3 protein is CASSVVGTDTQYF. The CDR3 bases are TGTGCCAGCAGCGTAGTAGGCACAGATACGCAGTATTTT.

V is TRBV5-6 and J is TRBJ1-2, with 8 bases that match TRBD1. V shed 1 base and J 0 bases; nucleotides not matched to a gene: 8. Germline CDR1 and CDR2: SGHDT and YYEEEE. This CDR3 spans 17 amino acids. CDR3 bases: TGTGCCAGCAGCTTGACAGGGGGGGTAGTGACTAACTATGGCTACACCTTC. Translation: CASSLTGGVVTNYGYTF.

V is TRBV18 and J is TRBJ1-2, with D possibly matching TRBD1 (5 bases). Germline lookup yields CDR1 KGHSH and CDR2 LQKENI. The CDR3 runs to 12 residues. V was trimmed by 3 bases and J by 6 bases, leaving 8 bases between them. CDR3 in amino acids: CASSPTGDGYTF. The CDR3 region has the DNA TGTGCCAGCTCACCGACGGGGGATGGCTACACCTTC.

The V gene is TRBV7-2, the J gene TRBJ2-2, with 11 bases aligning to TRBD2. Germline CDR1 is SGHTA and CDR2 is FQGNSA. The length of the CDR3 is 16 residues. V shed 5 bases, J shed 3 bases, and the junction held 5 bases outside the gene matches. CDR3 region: CASSPTSGSYTGELFF. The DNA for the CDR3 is TGTGCCAGCAGCCCAACTAGCGGGAGTTACACCGGGGAGCTGTTTTTT.

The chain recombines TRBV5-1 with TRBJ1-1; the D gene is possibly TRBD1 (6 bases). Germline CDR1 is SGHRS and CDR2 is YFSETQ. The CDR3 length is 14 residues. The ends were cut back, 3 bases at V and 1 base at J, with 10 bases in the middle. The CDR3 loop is CASSSTGWNTEAFF. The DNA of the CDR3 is TGCGCCAGCAGCTCCACAGGGTGGAACACTGAAGCTTTCTTT. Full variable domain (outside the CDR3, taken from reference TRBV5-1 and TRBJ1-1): KAGVTQTPRYLIKTRGQQVTLSCSPISGHRSVSWYQQTPGQGLQFLFEYFSETQRNKGNFPGRFSGRQFSNSRSEMNVSTLELGDSALYLCASSSTGWNTEAFFGQGTRLTVV.

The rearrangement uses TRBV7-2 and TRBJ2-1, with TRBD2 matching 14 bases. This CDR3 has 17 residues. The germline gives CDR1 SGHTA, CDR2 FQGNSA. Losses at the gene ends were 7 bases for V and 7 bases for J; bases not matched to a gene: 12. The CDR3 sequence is CASMSGTSGSWVNEQFF. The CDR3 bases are TGTGCCAGCATGTCCGGGACTAGCGGGAGCTGGGTTAATGAGCAGTTCTTC.

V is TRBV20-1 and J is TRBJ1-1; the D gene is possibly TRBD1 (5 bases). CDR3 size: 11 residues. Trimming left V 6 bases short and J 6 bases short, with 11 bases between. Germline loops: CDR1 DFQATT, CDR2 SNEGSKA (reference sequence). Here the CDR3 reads CSAKGDSEAFF. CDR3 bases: TGCAGTGCAAAAGGGGATTCTGAAGCTTTCTTT.

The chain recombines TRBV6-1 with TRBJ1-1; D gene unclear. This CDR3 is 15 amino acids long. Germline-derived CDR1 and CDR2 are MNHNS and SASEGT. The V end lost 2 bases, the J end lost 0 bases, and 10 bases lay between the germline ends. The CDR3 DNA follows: TGTGCCAGCAGTGAACACAGCCGGATGAACACTGAAGCTTTCTTT. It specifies CASSEHSRMNTEAFF.

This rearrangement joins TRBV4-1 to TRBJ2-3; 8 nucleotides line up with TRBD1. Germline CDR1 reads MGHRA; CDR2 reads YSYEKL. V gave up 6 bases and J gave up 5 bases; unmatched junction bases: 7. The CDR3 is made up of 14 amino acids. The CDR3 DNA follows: TGCGCCAGCAGTTCGACAGGGGTAAAAGATACGCAGTATTTT. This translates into CASSSTGVKDTQYF.